What follows are 5 T cell receptor beta chains derived from one specimen sequenced in a study of CD8+ T cells in alopecia areata. Treatment defined: oral pan-JAK inhibitor, 5-10 mg twice daily. Sequencing used cDNA as its template, made by extracting RNA and reverse transcribing it. Profiled with immunoSEQ multiplex PCR; TCRdb holds only in-frame clones, not every one. The sample includes 200,000 to 250,000 clones, around 65% of them seen just once. The source was CD4+ T cells sorted from blood, collected around week 42, from a patient treated with tofacitinib. Source of these receptors: a human donor with alopecia areata.

This chain connects TRBV30 to TRBJ2-5; D possibly corresponds to TRBD2 (5 bases). Trimming took off 0 bases at V and 4 bases at J, with 9 bases between the two ends. The CDR3 sequence is 13 residues long. Germline V gene sequence: CDR1 GTSNPN, CDR2 SVGIG (reference sequence). CDR3 DNA sequence: TGTGCCTGGAGTGTACGCGCGGGAGAGACCCAGTACTTC. Amino acid sequence: CAWSVRAGETQYF. Complete variable domain (other parts from reference TRBV30 and TRBJ2-5): SQTIHQWPATLVQPVGSPLSLECTVEGTSNPNLYWYRQAAGRGLQLLFYSVGIGQISSEVPQNLSASRPQDRQFILSSKKLLLSDSGFYLCAWSVRAGETQYFGPGTRLLVL.

The chain joins TRBV5-6 to TRBJ2-1; possible D gene TRBD2, 6 bases. The germline gives CDR1 SGHDT, CDR2 YYEEEE. This CDR3 contains 18 residues. Trimming stripped 0 bases from V and 0 bases from J, with 16 bases between. The CDR3 DNA sequence: TGTGCCAGCAGCTTGGTGTTCCTCGGAGGGAGCTCCTACAATGAGCAGTTCTTC. This sequence encodes CASSLVFLGGSSYNEQFF.

The chain combines TRBV30 with TRBJ1-1; D perhaps matches TRBD1 (5 bases). The CDR3 has 13 residues. The germline V gene encodes CDR1 GTSNPN and CDR2 SVGIG (reference sequence). V lost 2 bases, J lost 4 bases, and 11 bases lay in between. In nucleotides, the CDR3 is TGTGCCTGGAGTCTCTCGGGGGGCACTGAAGCTTTCTTT. The encoded protein is CAWSLSGGTEAFF.

The rearrangement uses TRBV4-3 and TRBJ2-3, with 11 bases fitting TRBD2. The germline V gene has CDR1 LGHNA and CDR2 YSLEER. CDR3 length equals 18 residues. V lost 4 bases to trimming and J lost 1 base; unmatched junction nucleotides: 10. In DNA, the CDR3 is TGCGCCAGCAGCCCGACCCTCCTAGCGGGGGGCCGCACAGATACGCAGTATTTT. Translated: CASSPTLLAGGRTDTQYF.

J is TRBJ2-1 and V is TRBV29-1; TRBD2 aligns across 8 bases. The germline CDR1 and CDR2 sequences are SQVTM and ANQGSEA. The CDR3 runs 10 residues. CDR3 sequence reads: CSGGPNEQFF. The CDR3 nucleotides read TGCTCGGGGGGGCCAAATGAGCAGTTCTTC.